This T cell receptor beta chain comes out of a study of regulatory T cells in long-lasting Graves disease. In this sample, this clonotype turned up many times. Time point reported: persistent/refractory GD, antithyroid drugs over 5 years with positive TRAb. Construction of the TCR library relied on RNA isolated from PBMCs. Germline CDR1 is MDHEN and CDR2 is SYDVKM. V trimming: 2 bases; J trimming: 5 bases; junction bases outside the gene matches: 3. This CDR3 contains 14 residues. Construction of the TCR beta libraries employed iRepertoire HTBI primers in conjunction with Arm-PCR of CDR3 regions. Using its own MiXCR run on the multiplex PCR reads, TCRdb lists one record per CDR3 protein. Of a few hundred thousand distinct CDR3 sequences in the sample, roughly 24% were seen once.

Sequenced material: peripheral blood mononuclear cells (PBMCs), taken when the disease was refractory, from a patient treated with antithyroid drugs. The clonotype was recovered from a woman aged 40 to 55 with Graves disease. J is TRBJ1-5 and V is TRBV28; 7 bases fit TRBD1. The DNA for the CDR3 is TGTGCCAGCAGTTTACGGGACAGACATCAGCCCCAGCATTTT. This sequence encodes CASSLRDRHQPQHF.